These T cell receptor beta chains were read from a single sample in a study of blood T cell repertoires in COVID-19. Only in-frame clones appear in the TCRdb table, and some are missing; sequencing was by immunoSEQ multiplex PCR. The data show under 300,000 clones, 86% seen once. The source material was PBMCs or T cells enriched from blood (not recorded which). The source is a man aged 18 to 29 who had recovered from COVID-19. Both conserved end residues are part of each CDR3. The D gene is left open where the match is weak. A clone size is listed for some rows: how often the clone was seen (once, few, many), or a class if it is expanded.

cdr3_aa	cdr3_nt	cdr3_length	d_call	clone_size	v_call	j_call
CASSAGQGAETQYF	TGCGCCAGCAGCGCGGGACAGGGGGCTGAGACCCAGTACTTC	14	TRBD1	-	TRBV5-1	TRBJ2-5
CAISDAGGRDTQYF	TGTGCCATCAGTGACGCGGGAGGACGCGATACGCAGTATTTT	14	TRBD2	-	TRBV10-3	TRBJ2-3
CASSLSAGSYGYTF	TGTGCCAGCAGCTTATCGGCAGGGTCGTATGGCTACACCTTC	14	-	-	TRBV7-2	TRBJ1-2
CASSPSSGSSSTDTQYF	TGTGCCAGCAGCCCCTCTAGCGGGAGCTCGAGCACAGATACGCAGTATTTT	17	TRBD2	-	TRBV4-2	TRBJ2-3
CASSPLGLSSYNEQFF	TGCGCCAGCAGTCCATTGGGACTCAGCTCCTACAATGAGCAGTTCTTC	16	-	-	TRBV4-1	TRBJ2-1
CASGLWQSYEQYF	TGTGCTAGTGGTTTGTGGCAGTCCTACGAGCAGTACTTC	13	-	-	TRBV12-5	TRBJ2-7
CASSVDSNYGYTF	TGTGCCAGCAGCGTAGACAGCAACTATGGCTACACCTTC	13	-	-	TRBV9	TRBJ1-2
CASSQDPHRDYGYTF	TGTGCCAGCAGCCAAGATCCCCACAGAGACTATGGCTACACCTTC	15	-	-	TRBV3-1/TRBV3-2	TRBJ1-2
CASSWGTGPTEQYF	TGTGCCAGCAGCTGGGGGACAGGACCTACCGAGCAGTACTTC	14	TRBD1	-	TRBV5-4	TRBJ2-7
CASSFGGRAGETQYF	TGTGCCAGCAGCTTCGGCGGGAGGGCCGGAGAGACCCAGTACTTC	15	TRBD2	-	TRBV7-3	TRBJ2-5
CAISGRESTDTQYF	TGTGCCATCAGTGGTCGGGAAAGCACAGATACGCAGTATTTT	14	-	-	TRBV10-3	TRBJ2-3
CACRLAASYEQYF	TGTGCCTGCAGACTGGCAGCGTCCTACGAGCAGTACTTC	13	-	-	TRBV6-5	TRBJ2-7
CASHTGGTEAFF	TGTGCCAGCCATACAGGGGGCACTGAAGCTTTCTTT	12	TRBD1	-	TRBV4-2	TRBJ1-1
CASSVQAMGLAAGETQYF	TGTGCCAGCAGCGTCCAAGCCATGGGACTAGCGGCAGGGGAGACCCAGTACTTC	18	TRBD2	-	TRBV9	TRBJ2-5
CASSLYRGQNEKLFF	TGTGCCAGCAGTTTATACAGGGGGCAGAATGAAAAACTGTTTTTT	15	TRBD1	-	TRBV28	TRBJ1-4
CASSLSRSSGNTIYF	TGTGCCAGCAGTTTATCGCGAAGTAGTGGAAACACCATATATTTT	15	-	-	TRBV28	TRBJ1-3
CASSSRRGNEQFF	TGTGCCAGCAGCTCCCGGCGAGGAAATGAGCAGTTCTTC	13	-	-	TRBV11-2	TRBJ2-1
CASSVNSRPTEAFF	TGTGCCAGCAGCGTGAACAGTAGGCCCACTGAAGCTTTCTTT	14	-	-	TRBV5-4	TRBJ1-1
CASSRDRGGEKLFF	TGTGCCAGCTCAAGGGACAGGGGAGGAGAAAAACTGTTTTTT	14	TRBD1	-	TRBV18	TRBJ1-4
CASSLGASGTDTQYF	TGTGCCAGCAGCTTAGGGGCTAGCGGTACAGATACGCAGTATTTT	15	TRBD2	-	TRBV7-2	TRBJ2-3
CASSIRAGGGTEAFF	TGTGCCAGTAGTATTCGGGCAGGGGGCGGGACTGAAGCTTTCTTT	15	TRBD1	-	TRBV19	TRBJ1-1
CASSYSATSSADTQYF	TGTGCCAGCAGTTACTCGGCGACTAGCAGTGCAGATACGCAGTATTTT	16	TRBD2	-	TRBV6-5	TRBJ2-3
CASSVSSREQYF	TGCGCCAGCAGTGTGAGCTCGCGGGAGCAGTACTTC	12	-	-	TRBV10-1	TRBJ2-7
CASSGLAAFIDEQFF	TGTGCCAGCAGTGGACTAGCGGCCTTTATCGATGAGCAGTTCTTC	15	TRBD2	-	TRBV28	TRBJ2-1
CASSSLSAYQETQYF	TGTGCCAGCAGTTCTCTCAGTGCCTACCAAGAGACCCAGTACTTC	15	-	-	TRBV28	TRBJ2-5
CASRQGIYTEAFF	TGTGCCAGCAGGCAGGGTATATACACTGAAGCTTTCTTT	13	-	once	TRBV2	TRBJ1-1
CASSTPDDDYGTNEKLFF	TGTGCCAGCAGCACCCCAGACGACGACTACGGTACTAATGAAAAACTGTTTTTT	18	-	-	TRBV5-6	TRBJ1-4
CAWSAGLAVGGFYEQYF	TGTGCCTGGAGTGCGGGACTAGCGGTAGGTGGATTCTACGAGCAGTACTTC	17	TRBD2	once	TRBV30	TRBJ2-7
CASSYFGGDYGYTF	TGTGCCAGCAGTTACTTCGGGGGGGACTATGGCTACACCTTC	14	-	-	TRBV6-5	TRBJ1-2
CASSATGGGNSPLHF	TGTGCCAGCAGCGCGACAGGGGGCGGAAATTCACCCCTCCACTTT	15	TRBD1	-	TRBV5-5	TRBJ1-6
CASSLDRRYTEAFF	TGTGCCAGCAGCTTGGACAGGCGTTACACTGAAGCTTTCTTT	14	-	-	TRBV5-4	TRBJ1-1
CASGESGELFF	TGTGCCAGCGGAGAATCCGGGGAGCTGTTTTTT	11	-	-	TRBV2	TRBJ2-2
CASSETLRAGGNGYTF	TGTGCCAGCAGTGAAACTTTAAGGGCAGGGGGTAATGGCTACACCTTC	16	TRBD1	-	TRBV6-1	TRBJ1-2